What follows are 20 T cell receptor beta chains derived from one specimen sequenced in a study of shared clonotypes between healthy human individuals. TCRdb's copy holds only in-frame clones and misses some; the assay was immunoSEQ multiplex PCR. The sample carries some 1 million clones, about 70% recorded once. Specimen: memory CD4+ T cells sorted from blood. Stated subset: CD45RA-negative fraction. Receptors were obtained from a man between 18 and 29 years old in good health.

The chain recombines TRBV7-3 with TRBJ2-5; D unclear. This CDR3 spans 13 amino acids. Germline values: CDR1 SGHTA, CDR2 FQGTGA. Trimming removed 3 bases at V and 0 bases at J, with 5 bases between. CDR3 region: CASSFMYQETQYF. The CDR3 DNA follows: TGTGCCAGCAGCTTTATGTACCAAGAGACCCAGTACTTC.

The genes are TRBV28 and TRBJ2-7, with 8 bases identical to TRBD1. Germline lookup yields CDR1 MDHEN and CDR2 SYDVKM. The CDR3 runs to 15 residues. V was pared by 0 bases and J by 5 bases, with 6 bases of the junction left unmatched. The CDR3 region is CASSLWDRVFDEQYF. CDR3 coding DNA: TGTGCCAGCAGTTTATGGGACAGGGTGTTCGACGAGCAGTACTTC.

DNA of the CDR3: TGTGCCAGCAGTTTCGTCGGACAGGGAAACATTCAGTACTTC. Encoded protein: CASSFVGQGNIQYF. The chain is built from TRBV28 and TRBJ2-4, with TRBD1 matching 8 bases. The germline V gene has CDR1 MDHEN and CDR2 SYDVKM. V lost 3 bases and J lost 6; bases outside the gene matches: 4. The CDR3 covers 14 residues.

This rearrangement joins TRBV28 to TRBJ1-6; no clear D. Germline values: CDR1 MDHEN, CDR2 SYDVKM. The CDR3 totals 16 residues. With 4 bases removed from V and 5 bases from J, the gap between germline ends came to 15 bases. The CDR3 here is CASSSPQIWDNSPLHF. In DNA form, the CDR3 reads TGTGCCAGCAGTTCCCCCCAAATATGGGATAATTCACCCCTCCACTTT.

This chain joins TRBV4-3 and TRBJ2-1; TRBD2 matches 12 bases. The germline V gene encodes CDR1 LGHNA and CDR2 YSLEER. The CDR3 has 17 amino acids. V shed 3 bases and J 4 bases; nucleotides not matched to a gene: 7. CDR3 region: CASSQQMTSGGYNEQFF. The CDR3 DNA sequence: TGCGCCAGCAGCCAGCAAATGACTAGCGGGGGATACAATGAGCAGTTCTTC.

This clone was found once. This CDR3 is CASSQGRLAGVSETQYF. The DNA of the CDR3 is TGTGCCAGCAGCCAAGGAAGACTAGCGGGAGTATCAGAGACCCAGTACTTC. The chain joins TRBV9 to TRBJ2-5; TRBD2 matches at 12 bases. The CDR3 spans 17 residues. CDR1 and CDR2 from the germline V gene are SGDLS and YYNGEE. The V and J ends lost 4 bases and 4 bases, in that order; junction bases with no gene match: 11.

The chain links TRBV5-1 to TRBJ2-5; 7 bases agree with TRBD1. The V gene's germline CDR1 is SGHRS and CDR2 YFSETQ. The CDR3 contains 13 residues. J was trimmed by 5 bases and V by 2 bases; bases with no gene match: 3. The CDR3 bases are TGCGCCAGCAGCTTCCGCAGGGGGGAGACCCAGTACTTC. It yields the protein CASSFRRGETQYF.

The chain combines TRBV28 with TRBJ1-4; D call uncertain. Germline V gene lookup returns CDR1 MDHEN and CDR2 SYDVKM. Trimming removed 5 bases at V and 3 bases at J, with 10 bases between. There are 14 residues in the CDR3. CDR3 amino acids: CASSPQQSNEKLFF. CDR3 sequence (DNA): TGTGCCAGCAGTCCCCAGCAGTCTAATGAAAAACTGTTTTTT.

The J gene is TRBJ1-3, the V gene TRBV28; 9 nucleotides agree with TRBD1. The germline CDR1 and CDR2 sequences are MDHEN and SYDVKM. This CDR3 region has 12 residues. The CDR3 reads CGTGAYGNTIYF. Written as DNA, the CDR3 is TGTGGGACAGGGGCCTATGGAAACACCATATATTTT.

The chain couples TRBV2 to TRBJ1-2; a possible D gene is TRBD1 (5 bases). The CDR3 spans 15 residues. V lost 8 bases to trimming and J lost 4 bases, with 20 bases between them. CDR1 is SNHLY and CDR2 is FYNNEI in the germline V gene. The CDR3 DNA reads as TGTGCCAGCGGTGGCAGCCCTATGGGGCCCTATGGCTACACCTTC. Translated: CASGGSPMGPYGYTF.

This clone showed up just once. The CDR3 here is CASSLERMETQYF. The CDR3 region has the DNA TGTGCCAGCAGCTTAGAGCGGATGGAGACCCAGTACTTC. The chain joins TRBV11-2 to TRBJ2-5; D gene uncertain. This CDR3 comprises 13 residues. The V end lost 0 bases, the J end lost 5 bases, and 7 bases lay between the germline ends. Germline loops: CDR1 SGHAT, CDR2 FQNNGV.

This chain links TRBV14 with TRBJ2-7; D gene uncertain. V shed 3 bases and J shed 6 bases, with 12 bases lying between them. This CDR3 contains 13 residues. CDR1 and CDR2 from the germline V gene are SGHDN and FVKESK. CDR3 nucleotides: TGTGCCAGCAGCCAGATGCGAGTTGGCGAGCAGTACTTC. Translation gives CASSQMRVGEQYF.

J is TRBJ1-1 and V is TRBV5-8; tentatively, D is TRBD1 (6 bases). The germline V and J ends were trimmed by 3 bases and 7 bases, with 13 bases remaining between them. The CDR3 contains 13 residues. The germline gives CDR1 SGHTS, CDR2 YDEGEE. CDR3 region: CASSSQLRGEAFF. The CDR3, as DNA: TGTGCCAGCAGCTCTCAACTCAGGGGTGAAGCTTTCTTT.

As regards this clone: This clone may be a read error of a much larger clone one base away. This chain links TRBV2 with TRBJ1-1, with D unclear. The V gene lost 6 bases and the J gene lost 1 base, with 6 bases spanning the gap. The CDR3 runs 12 residues. The V gene's germline CDR1 is SNHLY and CDR2 FYNNEI. The CDR3: CASRDPNTEAFF. In DNA, the CDR3 is TGTGCCAGCAGAGACCCGAACACTGAAGCTTTCTTT.

This chain links TRBV6-1 with TRBJ1-4, with D maybe TRBD1 (5 bases). The V end lost 3 bases, the J end lost 6 bases, and 14 bases lay between the germline ends. The CDR3 totals 15 residues. From germline, CDR1 is MNHNS and CDR2 SASEGT. CDR3: CASSDRRDYYEKLFF. The CDR3 DNA is TGTGCCAGCAGTGACCGCCGGGACTACTATGAAAAACTGTTTTTT.

This sequence joins TRBV30 and TRBJ2-7, with 7 positions matching TRBD1. V shed 2 bases and J 6 bases; nucleotides not matched to a gene: 1. This CDR3 is 11 amino acids long. Germline-derived CDR1 and CDR2 are GTSNPN and SVGIG (reference sequence). CDR3 bases: TGTGCCTGGAGTAACAGGGGCGAGCAGTACTTC. Translation gives CAWSNRGEQYF.

V usage is TRBV7-2 and J usage is TRBJ1-2; D ambiguous. The CDR3 sequence is 16 residues long. Germline CDR1 is SGHTA and CDR2 is FQGNSA. Trimming stripped 7 bases from V and 0 bases from J, with 18 bases between. CDR3 in amino acids: CASNTNGRRANYGYTF. The CDR3 bases are TGTGCCAGCAACACAAACGGACGGCGAGCTAACTATGGCTACACCTTC.

This clone was seen more than once but under ten times. This rearrangement joins TRBV7-2 to TRBJ2-3; D gene uncertain. The germline V gene encodes CDR1 SGHTA and CDR2 FQGNSA. Trimming took 1 base from V and 0 from J, leaving 11 bases between them. The CDR3 totals 16 residues. For the CDR3, the DNA is TGTGCCAGCAGCTTAGGGAAGCACCCGAGCACAGATACGCAGTATTTT. Protein sequence: CASSLGKHPSTDTQYF.

The V and J genes are TRBV11-2 and TRBJ1-2; D uncertain. Trimming cost V 1 base and J 2 bases, with 5 bases left between them. The CDR3 is 13 residues long. CDR1 SGHAT and CDR2 FQNNGV come from the germline V gene. CDR3 nucleotide sequence: TGTGCCAGCAGCTTAGTCGAGAACTATGGCTACACCTTC. Encoded protein: CASSLVENYGYTF. Supplemented by reference TRBV11-2 and TRBJ1-2, the full variable domain reads EAGVAQSPRYKIIEKRQSVAFWCNPISGHATLYWYQQILGQGPKLLIQFQNNGVVDDSQLPKDRFSAERLKGVDSTLKIQPAKLEDSAVYLCASSLVENYGYTFGSGTRLTVV.

This sequence joins TRBV30 and TRBJ1-4, with 9 bases identical to TRBD1. Germline lookup yields CDR1 GTSNPN and CDR2 SVGIG (reference sequence). The CDR3 runs 14 residues. V lost 1 base and J lost 7; bases outside the gene matches: 4. The CDR3 coding sequence is TGTGCCTGGAGTGCCCGGGACAGGGTTGAAAAACTGTTTTTT. Protein: CAWSARDRVEKLFF.